The 8 T cell receptor beta chains listed next were all sequenced from one sample in a study of blood T cell repertoires in COVID-19. The table came from immunoSEQ multiplex PCR; TCRdb's copy has only in-frame clones and leaves some out. This table holds 200,000 to 250,000 clones, around 84% found once. Sequencing input: peripheral blood. The receptors stem from a man aged 45-65 years with acute or convalescent COVID-19.

V and J are TRBV7-7 and TRBJ1-1; 9 nucleotides line up with TRBD1. Looked up from germline, CDR1 is SSHAT and CDR2 is FNYEAQ (reference sequence). The V segment lost 11 bases and the J segment 5 bases; nucleotides outside the gene matches: 36. The CDR3 contains 22 residues. DNA of the CDR3: TGTGCCGAGGGCAGGGGGCTGGTTCATCTTGGGACAGGGCCTTTTAGGGGGACTGAAGCTTTCTTT. Translating gives CAEGRGLVHLGTGPFRGTEAFF. Variable domain in full (rest from reference TRBV7-7 and TRBJ1-1): GAGVSQSPRYKVTKRGQDVTLRCDPISSHATLYWYQQALGQGPEFLTYFNYEAQPDKSGLPSDRFSAERPEGSISTLTIQRTEQRDSAMYRCAEGRGLVHLGTGPFRGTEAFFGQGTRLTVV.

This clone was observed a single time. The rearrangement joins TRBV3-1 (or the pseudogene TRBV3-2) to TRBJ1-2, with no clear D. With 0 bases removed from V and 8 bases from J, the gap between germline ends came to 10 bases. The CDR3 consists of 13 residues. Germline assignment: CDR1 LGHDT and CDR2 YNNKEL (reference sequence). In DNA, the CDR3 is TGTGCCAGCAGCCAAGACCCCCTCAGGGGCTACACCTTC. Translating gives CASSQDPLRGYTF.

The CDR3 loop reads CASSRATDRGNYGYTF. The CDR3 DNA reads TGCGCCAGCAGCCGAGCAACGGACAGGGGAAACTATGGCTACACCTTC. The genes are TRBV5-1 and TRBJ1-2; 9 nucleotides align to TRBD1. Germline V gene lookup returns CDR1 SGHRS and CDR2 YFSETQ. The V segment lost 4 bases and the J segment 2 bases; nucleotides outside the gene matches: 9. The CDR3 extends over 16 amino acids.

This sequence joins TRBV29-1 and TRBJ2-1; possibly TRBD2 for D (5 bases). The CDR3 covers 14 residues. Trimming shortened V by 2 bases and J by 0 bases, and 8 bases separated the two germline ends. Germline values: CDR1 SQVTM, CDR2 ANQGSEA. The CDR3 coding sequence is TGCAGCGTTGAATCCGGGGTCTCCTACAATGAGCAGTTCTTC. It codes for CSVESGVSYNEQFF.

The chain is built from TRBV7-2 and TRBJ2-3; TRBD2 aligns across 8 bases. CDR3 length: 14 residues. Germline lookup yields CDR1 SGHTA and CDR2 FQGNSA. V was clipped by 4 bases and J by 9 bases; unmatched bases: 9. The CDR3 DNA sequence: TGTGCCAGCAGCTCCCGGGGGGGCCTTGAGACGCAGTATTTT. The encoded protein is CASSSRGGLETQYF.

This clone appeared once. V usage is TRBV14 and J usage is TRBJ2-1; TRBD1 agrees at 7 bases. Germline V lookup: CDR1 SGHDN, CDR2 FVKESK. Losses at the gene ends were 1 base for V and 2 bases for J; bases not matched to a gene: 5. The CDR3 is 16 residues long. CDR3 nucleotide sequence: TGTGCCAGCAGCCAAGTCCATGGGACAGCCTACAATGAGCAGTTCTTC. Its translation is CASSQVHGTAYNEQFF. Complete variable domain (other parts from reference TRBV14 and TRBJ2-1): EAGVTQFPSHSVIEKGQTVTLRCDPISGHDNLYWYRRVMGKEIKFLLHFVKESKQDESGMPNNRFLAERTGGTYSTLKVQPAELEDSGVYFCASSQVHGTAYNEQFFGPGTRLTVL.

The chain uses TRBV18 and TRBJ1-6; 7 nucleotides agree with TRBD1. From germline, CDR1 is KGHSH and CDR2 LQKENI. J was trimmed by 13 bases and V by 3 bases; bases with no gene match: 9. CDR3 length: 14 residues. This chain's CDR3 is CASSPGQKVWPLHF. The CDR3 nucleotides read TGTGCCAGCTCACCGGGACAGAAAGTTTGGCCCCTCCACTTT.

This clone was recorded only once. The chain is built from TRBV2 and TRBJ2-5, with 13 bases fitting TRBD2. V shed 5 bases, J shed 2 bases, and the junction held 5 bases outside the gene matches. The CDR3 extends over 16 amino acids. The germline V gene has CDR1 SNHLY and CDR2 FYNNEI. CDR3 DNA: TGTGCCAGCAGTACTAGCGGGGGGGTGCTACAAGAGACCCAGTACTTC. It specifies CASSTSGGVLQETQYF.